This TCR beta chain is from a study of post-analysis software for immune sequencing data. Points from the study as a whole: Those samples that were prepared in the same batch co-clustered strongly by F measure. With TRBV5-6, TRBV5-1 and TRBV20-1 included, about five TRBV segments were more frequent in patients than in controls.

Unique-molecular-identifier-tagged TCR beta cDNA libraries were used. TCRdb called the PCR reads again in MiXCR, with one record for every CDR3 protein. The sample holds 500,000 to 600,000 distinct CDR3 sequences, about 44% seen once. This clonotype was picked up a small number of times. Its antigen is not identified. V lost 4 bases, J lost 4 bases, and 12 bases lay in between. The CDR3 spans 13 residues. Looked up from germline, CDR1 is DFQATT and CDR2 is SNEGSKA (reference sequence). The receptor comes from a girl aged 5-17 years with multiple sclerosis. The sequencing input was blood. The rearrangement links TRBV20-1 to TRBJ2-3; D gene ambiguous. As DNA, the CDR3 is TGCAGTGCTACCCGCGAGTGGGCAGATACGCAGTATTTT. This sequence encodes CSATREWADTQYF.